The rows below give T cell receptor beta chains drawn from one sample of a study of cytomegalovirus exposure and HLA in healthy donors. The table came from immunoSEQ multiplex PCR; TCRdb's copy has only in-frame clones and leaves some out. The table includes around 200,000 clones, 82% detected once. Sequencing input: PBMCs. Receptors originate from a young woman in good health and CMV-seronegative. CDR3s include the opening cysteine and the closing phenylalanine or tryptophan. The D gene is left open where the match is weak.

D | J | V | CDR3 | DNA
TRBD1 | TRBJ2-3 | TRBV18 | CASKGQGTDTQYF | TGTGCCAGCAAAGGACAGGGTACAGATACGCAGTATTTT
TRBD1 | TRBJ2-5 | TRBV10-2 | CASMGQDEETQYF | TGCGCCAGCATGGGACAGGACGAAGAGACCCAGTACTTC
TRBD1 | TRBJ1-4 | TRBV12-5 | CASGFTGGGYEKLFF | TGTGCTAGTGGTTTCACAGGGGGCGGGTATGAAAAACTGTTTTTT
TRBD1 | TRBJ2-5 | TRBV9 | CASSVEVEVDRGVETQYF | TGTGCCAGCAGCGTAGAAGTGGAAGTGGACAGGGGAGTTGAGACCCAGTACTTC
TRBD2 | TRBJ2-5 | TRBV5-4 | CASSRGGARQETQYF | TGTGCCAGCAGCCGCGGGGGTGCGCGGCAAGAGACCCAGTACTTC
. | TRBJ2-7 | TRBV21-1 | CASSKGTGNASEQYF | TGTGCCAGCAGCAAAGGTACGGGGAACGCGAGCGAGCAGTACTTC
TRBD2 | TRBJ2-1 | TRBV5-1 | CASSLTTSGRAFDEQFF | TGCGCCAGCAGCTTGACGACTAGCGGGAGGGCCTTCGATGAGCAGTTCTTC
. | TRBJ2-5 | TRBV7-2 | CASSLAAGRQETQYF | TGTGCCAGCAGCTTAGCGGCGGGGCGCCAAGAGACCCAGTACTTC
TRBD1 | TRBJ1-1 | TRBV6-1 | CASSLPGQANTEAFF | TGTGCCAGCAGTTTACCGGGACAGGCGAACACTGAAGCTTTCTTT
. | TRBJ2-7 | TRBV7-2 | CASSTRTGSYEQYF | TGTGCCAGCAGCACTAGGACGGGGTCCTACGAGCAGTACTTC
TRBD2 | TRBJ2-1 | TRBV7-2 | CASSLGEGNEQFF | TGTGCCAGCAGCTTAGGGGAGGGCAATGAGCAGTTCTTC
TRBD2 | TRBJ2-5 | TRBV18 | CASSRAGGLRETQYF | TGTGCCAGCTCACGAGCGGGAGGGCTACGCGAGACCCAGTACTTC
TRBD2 | TRBJ2-1 | TRBV27 | CASSLLAGDGYNEQFF | TGTGCCAGCAGTTTGCTAGCGGGAGATGGATACAATGAGCAGTTCTTC
. | TRBJ2-3 | TRBV5-1 | CASSLFWDSRTDTQYF | TGCGCCAGCAGCTTGTTTTGGGACTCTCGCACAGATACGCAGTATTTT
. | TRBJ2-7 | TRBV21-1 | CASSKISGTPEGHTYEQYF | TGTGCCAGCAGCAAGATATCCGGGACGCCGGAGGGGCATACCTACGAGCAGTACTTC